This T cell receptor (beta chain) was recorded in a study of a mutant IDH1 vaccine in newly diagnosed glioma. About the research overall: Eight vaccinations were given in weeks 1, 3, 5, 7, 11, 15, 19 and 23. The start of vaccination came 4-6 weeks after radiotherapy alone, or with temozolomide cycles. Therapy received beforehand was radiotherapy, temozolomide, or both, with most patients given both.

Of note for this clone: Its target is unknown.

Losses at the gene ends were 6 bases for V and 1 base for J; bases not matched to a gene: 0. The CDR3 has 13 amino acids. In germline, CDR1 is MDHEN, CDR2 SYDVKM. TCRdb's copy holds only in-frame clones and misses some; the assay was immunoSEQ multiplex PCR. The data show about 30,000 clones, approximately 83% seen once. The time point is: week 5, during vaccination. Topical imiquimod accompanied each vaccine dose, which consisted of 300 ug of mutant IDH1 20-mer peptide. Those who donated had recent WHO grade 3 or 4 IDH1-mutant, ATRX-lost astrocytomas. This clonotype originated in a man aged 30-40 years with glioma. Sample: PBMCs, taken from a glioma patient whose treatment included an IDH1 peptide vaccine. The chain recombines TRBV28 with TRBJ2-5, with 9 positions matching TRBD2. This CDR3 reads CASRTSGQETQYF. The CDR3 nucleotides read TGTGCCAGCAGGACTAGCGGCCAAGAGACCCAGTACTTC.